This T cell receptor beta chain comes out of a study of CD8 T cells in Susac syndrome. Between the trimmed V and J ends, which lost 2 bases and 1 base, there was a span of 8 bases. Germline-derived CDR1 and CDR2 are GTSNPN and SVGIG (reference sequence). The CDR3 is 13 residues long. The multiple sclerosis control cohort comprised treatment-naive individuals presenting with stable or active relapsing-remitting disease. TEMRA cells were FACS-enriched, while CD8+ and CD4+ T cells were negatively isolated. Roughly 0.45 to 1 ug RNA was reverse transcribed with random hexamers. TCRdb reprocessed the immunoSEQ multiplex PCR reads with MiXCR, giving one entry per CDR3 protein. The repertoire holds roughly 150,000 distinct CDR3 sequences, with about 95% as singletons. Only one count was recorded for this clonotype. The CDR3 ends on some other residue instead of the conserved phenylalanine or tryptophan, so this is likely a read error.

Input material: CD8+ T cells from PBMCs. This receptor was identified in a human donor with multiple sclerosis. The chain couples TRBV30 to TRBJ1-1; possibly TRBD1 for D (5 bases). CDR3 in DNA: TGTGCCTGGAGTATGGGACGGAACACTGAAGCTTTCGTT. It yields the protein CAWSMGRNTEAFV.